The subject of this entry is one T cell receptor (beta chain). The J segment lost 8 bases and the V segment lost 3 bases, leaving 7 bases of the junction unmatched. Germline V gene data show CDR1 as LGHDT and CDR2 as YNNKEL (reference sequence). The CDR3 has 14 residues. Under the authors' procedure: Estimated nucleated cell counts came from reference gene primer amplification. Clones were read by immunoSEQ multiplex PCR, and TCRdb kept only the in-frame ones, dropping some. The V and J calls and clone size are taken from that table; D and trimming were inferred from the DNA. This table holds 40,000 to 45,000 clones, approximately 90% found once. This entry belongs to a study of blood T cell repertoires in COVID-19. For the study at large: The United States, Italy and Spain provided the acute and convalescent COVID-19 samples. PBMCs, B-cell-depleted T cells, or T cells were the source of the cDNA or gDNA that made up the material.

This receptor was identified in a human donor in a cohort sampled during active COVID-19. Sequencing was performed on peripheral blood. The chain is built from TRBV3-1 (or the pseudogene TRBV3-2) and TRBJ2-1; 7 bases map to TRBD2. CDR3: CASSHGTIADEQFF. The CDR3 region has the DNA TGTGCCAGCAGCCATGGGACTATTGCAGATGAGCAGTTCTTC.